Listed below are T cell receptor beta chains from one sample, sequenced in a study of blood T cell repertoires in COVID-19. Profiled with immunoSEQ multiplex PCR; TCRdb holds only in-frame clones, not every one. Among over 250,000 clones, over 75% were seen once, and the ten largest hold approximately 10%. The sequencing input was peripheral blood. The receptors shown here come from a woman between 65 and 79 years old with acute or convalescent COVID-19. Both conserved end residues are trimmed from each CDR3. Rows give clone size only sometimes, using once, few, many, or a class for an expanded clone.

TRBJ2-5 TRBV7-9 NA ASSFGGRETQY
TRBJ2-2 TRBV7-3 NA ASSLNRVFGQGYTGELF
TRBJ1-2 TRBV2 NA ASSAGPFGYGYT
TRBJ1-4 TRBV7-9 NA ASSPAARDSNEKLF
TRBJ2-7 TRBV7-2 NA ASSSYRGQYEQY
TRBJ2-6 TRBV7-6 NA ASSLWTGASGANVLT
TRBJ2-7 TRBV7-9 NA ASSSTGSAEQY
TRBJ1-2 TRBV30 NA AWSQQPNYGYT
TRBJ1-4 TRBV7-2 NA ASNSGRGGDEKLF
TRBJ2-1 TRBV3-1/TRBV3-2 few ASSLRQGNEQF
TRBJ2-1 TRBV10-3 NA AISESLDSRESEQF
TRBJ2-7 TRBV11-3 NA ASSPGYSYEQY
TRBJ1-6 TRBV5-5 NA ASSRVTRQQSPLH
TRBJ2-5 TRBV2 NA ASSGLQGRETQY
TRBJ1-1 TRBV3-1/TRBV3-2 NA ASRFRGNTEAF
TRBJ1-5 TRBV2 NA ASHRHNQPQH
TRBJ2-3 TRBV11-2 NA ASSSTLGVSTDTQY
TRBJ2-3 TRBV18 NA ASSRGQGADTQY
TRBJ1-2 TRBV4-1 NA ASSFRQGRNYGYT
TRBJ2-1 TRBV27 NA ASSPGIPNNEQF
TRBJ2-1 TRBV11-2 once ASTILRAGNEQF
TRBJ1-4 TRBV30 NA AWSVMGQLEEKLF
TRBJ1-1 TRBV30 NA ASGRGDTEAF
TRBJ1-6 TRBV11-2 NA ASSSILGDSPLH
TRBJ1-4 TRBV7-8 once ASSLTRGQGNEKLF
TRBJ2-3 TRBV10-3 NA ATCSGGEDTQY
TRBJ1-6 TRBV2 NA ASGGQGNSPLH
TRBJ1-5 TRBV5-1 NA ASSLDGDRNQPQH
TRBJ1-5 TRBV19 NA ASSIHRDQPQH
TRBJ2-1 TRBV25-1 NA ASSELTSGGAHEQF
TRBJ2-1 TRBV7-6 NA ASSSRQGVSYNEQF
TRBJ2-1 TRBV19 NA ASSTRAGASYNEQF